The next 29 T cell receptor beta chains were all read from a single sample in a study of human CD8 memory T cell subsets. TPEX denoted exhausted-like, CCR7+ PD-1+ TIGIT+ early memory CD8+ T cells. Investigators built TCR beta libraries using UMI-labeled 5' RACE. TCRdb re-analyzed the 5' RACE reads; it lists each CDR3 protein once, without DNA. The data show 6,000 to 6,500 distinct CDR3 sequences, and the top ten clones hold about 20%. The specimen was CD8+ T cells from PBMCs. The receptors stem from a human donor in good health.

CDR3 sequence reads: CSAVQRGLGTGELFF. The V and J genes are TRBV20-1 and TRBJ2-2; TCRdb names TRBD1, which stays unverified in the absence of DNA. Germline CDR1 DFQATT, CDR2 SNEGSKA (reference sequence). There are 15 residues in the CDR3.

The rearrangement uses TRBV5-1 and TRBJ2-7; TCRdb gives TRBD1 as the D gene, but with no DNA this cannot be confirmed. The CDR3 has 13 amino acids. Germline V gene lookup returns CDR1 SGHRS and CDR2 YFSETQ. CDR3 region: CASSTPGSYEQYF.

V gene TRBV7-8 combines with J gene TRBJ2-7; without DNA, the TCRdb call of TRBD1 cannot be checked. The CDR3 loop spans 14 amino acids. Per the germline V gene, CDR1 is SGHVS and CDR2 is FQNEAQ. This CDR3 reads CASSPDFTPYEQYF.

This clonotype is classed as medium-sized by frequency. The CDR3 loop reads CASSEAGVGFYDGGELFF. The chain combines TRBV2 with TRBJ2-2. Germline CDR1 SNHLY, CDR2 FYNNEI. This CDR3 region has 18 residues.

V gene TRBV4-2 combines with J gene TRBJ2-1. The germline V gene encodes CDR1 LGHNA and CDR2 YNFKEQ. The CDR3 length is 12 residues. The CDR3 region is CASSFLGDEQFF.

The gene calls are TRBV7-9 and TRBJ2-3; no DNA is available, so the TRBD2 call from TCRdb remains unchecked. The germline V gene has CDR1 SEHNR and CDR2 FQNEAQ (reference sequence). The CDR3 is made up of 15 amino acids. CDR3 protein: CASSSRLAQGDTQYF.

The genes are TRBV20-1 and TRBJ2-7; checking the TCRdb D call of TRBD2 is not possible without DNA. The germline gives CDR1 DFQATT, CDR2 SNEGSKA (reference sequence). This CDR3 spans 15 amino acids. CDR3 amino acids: CSARPSGTSSYEQYF.

CDR3: CATSDLLDPKGTDTQYF. The V call is TRBV24-1, the J call TRBJ2-3; TCRdb names TRBD1, which stays unverified in the absence of DNA. Germline values: CDR1 KGHDR, CDR2 SFDVKD. The CDR3 sequence is 17 residues long.

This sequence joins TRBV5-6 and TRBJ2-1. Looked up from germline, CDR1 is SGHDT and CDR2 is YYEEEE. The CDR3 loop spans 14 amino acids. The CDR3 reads CASSFGSTYNEQFF.

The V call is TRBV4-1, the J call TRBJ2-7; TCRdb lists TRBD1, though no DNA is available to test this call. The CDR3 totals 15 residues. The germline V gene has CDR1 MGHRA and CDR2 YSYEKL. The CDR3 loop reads CASSQSWDRSYEQYF.

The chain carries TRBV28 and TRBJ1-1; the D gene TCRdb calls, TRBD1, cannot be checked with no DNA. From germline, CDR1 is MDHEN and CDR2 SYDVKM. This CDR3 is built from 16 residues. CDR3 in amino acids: CASSLSPQGSNTEAFF.

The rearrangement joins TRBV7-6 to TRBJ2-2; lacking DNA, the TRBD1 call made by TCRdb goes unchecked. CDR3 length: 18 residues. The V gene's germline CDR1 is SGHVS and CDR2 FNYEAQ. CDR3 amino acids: CASSASYAGGVDTGELFF.

CDR3 region: CASRLGLASEQFF. This chain connects TRBV28 to TRBJ2-1; the TRBD2 assignment by TCRdb is unverifiable without DNA. Germline-derived CDR1 and CDR2 are MDHEN and SYDVKM. The CDR3 consists of 13 residues.

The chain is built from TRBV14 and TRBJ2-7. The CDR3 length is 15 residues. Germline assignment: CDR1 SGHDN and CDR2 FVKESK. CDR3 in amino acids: CASSQGWHRSYEQYF.

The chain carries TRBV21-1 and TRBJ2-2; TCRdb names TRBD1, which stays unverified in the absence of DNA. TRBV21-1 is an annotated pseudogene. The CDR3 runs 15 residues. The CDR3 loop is CASTLGGRTTGELFF.

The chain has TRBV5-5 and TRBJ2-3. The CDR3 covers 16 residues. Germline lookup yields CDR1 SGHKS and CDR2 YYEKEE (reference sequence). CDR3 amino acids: CASSLGPDLSTDTQYF.

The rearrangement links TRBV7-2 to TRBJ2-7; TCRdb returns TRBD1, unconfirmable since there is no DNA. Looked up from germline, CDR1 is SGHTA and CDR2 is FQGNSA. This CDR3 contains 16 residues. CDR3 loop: CASSLDRKNPSYEHYF.

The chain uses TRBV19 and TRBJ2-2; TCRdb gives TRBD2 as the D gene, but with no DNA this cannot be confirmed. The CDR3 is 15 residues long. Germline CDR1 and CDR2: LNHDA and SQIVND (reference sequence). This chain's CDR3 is CASSRDGPSAGELFF.

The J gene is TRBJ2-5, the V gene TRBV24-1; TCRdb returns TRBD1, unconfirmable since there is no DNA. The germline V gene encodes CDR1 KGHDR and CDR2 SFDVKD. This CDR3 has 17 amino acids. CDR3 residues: CATSDAFPGHRQETQYF.

The CDR3 is CASSFYRENTEAFF. V gene TRBV5-1 combines with J gene TRBJ1-1; TCRdb picks TRBD1, but there is no DNA to check that call. The CDR3 is made up of 14 amino acids. Germline assignment: CDR1 SGHRS and CDR2 YFSETQ. The variable domain in full, with the rest retrieved from reference TRBV5-1 and TRBJ1-1, is KAGVTQTPRYLIKTRGQQVTLSCSPISGHRSVSWYQQTPGQGLQFLFEYFSETQRNKGNFPGRFSGRQFSNSRSEMNVSTLELGDSALYLCASSFYRENTEAFFGQGTRLTVV.

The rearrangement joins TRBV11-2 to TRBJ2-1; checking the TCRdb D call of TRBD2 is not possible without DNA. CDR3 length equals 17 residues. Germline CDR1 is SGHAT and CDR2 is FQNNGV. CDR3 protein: CASSSGTSGRARYEQFF.

This CDR3 is CASSEGLAGGLLTGELFF. V gene TRBV25-1 combines with J gene TRBJ2-2; checking the TCRdb D call of TRBD2 is not possible without DNA. This CDR3 is 18 amino acids long. The V gene's germline CDR1 is MGHDK and CDR2 SYGVNS.

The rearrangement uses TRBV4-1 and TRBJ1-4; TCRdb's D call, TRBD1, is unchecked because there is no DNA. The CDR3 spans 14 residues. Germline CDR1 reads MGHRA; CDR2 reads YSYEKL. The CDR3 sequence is CASSQRDGGEKLFF.

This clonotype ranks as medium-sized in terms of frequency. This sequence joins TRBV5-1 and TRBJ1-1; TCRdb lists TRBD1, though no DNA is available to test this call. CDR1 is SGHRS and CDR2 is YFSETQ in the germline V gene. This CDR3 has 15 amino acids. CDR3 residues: CASSLQGSGNTEAFF.

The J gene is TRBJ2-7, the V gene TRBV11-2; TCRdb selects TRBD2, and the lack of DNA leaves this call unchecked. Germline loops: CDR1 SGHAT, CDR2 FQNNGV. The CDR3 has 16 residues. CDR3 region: CASSLGPFGGSYEQYF. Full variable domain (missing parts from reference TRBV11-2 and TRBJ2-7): EAGVAQSPRYKIIEKRQSVAFWCNPISGHATLYWYQQILGQGPKLLIQFQNNGVVDDSQLPKDRFSAERLKGVDSTLKIQPAKLEDSAVYLCASSLGPFGGSYEQYFGPGTRLTVT.

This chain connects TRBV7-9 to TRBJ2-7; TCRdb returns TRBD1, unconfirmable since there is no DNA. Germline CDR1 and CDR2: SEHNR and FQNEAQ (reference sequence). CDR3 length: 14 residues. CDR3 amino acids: CAVRRQGSTYEQYF.

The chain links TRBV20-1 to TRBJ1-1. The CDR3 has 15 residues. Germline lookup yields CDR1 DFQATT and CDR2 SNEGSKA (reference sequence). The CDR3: CSAREQDTGGTEAFF.

CDR3: CASSYRGRGNEQFF. The chain couples TRBV28 to TRBJ2-1; absent DNA, TCRdb's TRBD1 call cannot be checked. The CDR3 contains 14 residues. Germline CDR1 and CDR2: MDHEN and SYDVKM.

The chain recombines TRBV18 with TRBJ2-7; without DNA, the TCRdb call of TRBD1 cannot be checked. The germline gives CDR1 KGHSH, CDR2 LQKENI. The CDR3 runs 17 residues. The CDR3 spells CASSSYDRDRYPYEQYF.